This T cell receptor (beta chain) was documented in a study of cytomegalovirus exposure and HLA in healthy donors (dated by TCRdb to between 2016 and 2019). Background on the whole study: In an earlier analysis of fewer than 750 of the donors, 250 to 300 Gb of sequence data and roughly 100 million unique TCR beta sequences from roughly 190 million T cells were reported. An early release covering over 500 HLA-typed donors comprised approximately 300 gigabases of sequencing data and some 79 million unique TCR sequences. The genetic ancestry cluster associated with self-reported Caucasian donors included about 81% of the approximately 430 genotyped donors. The study aimed to test whether cataloging public T cell receptors could reveal signatures of past pathogen exposure. The T cell repertoires of 700 or so subjects were profiled by immunosequencing and related to cytomegalovirus serostatus. In addition to the first cohort of 666 subjects, a separate validation cohort of 130 or so different subjects was used. To predict cytomegalovirus infection status, the study brought together high-throughput TCR immunosequencing, statistical association of individual TCRs with disease status, and machine learning. To study patterns of TCR occurrence, a later analysis re-analyzed previously published TCR beta repertoires from 666 donors and added high-resolution HLA genotyping. In the later analysis, no new phenotypic data were used to find candidate immune exposures; instead, reliance was placed on TCR beta sequences and their occurrence across donors. In an earlier analysis of around 540 of the donors, high-throughput TCR beta sequencing was used to judge whether each TCR beta V gene segment behaved as functional or pseudogenic. Donor age, sex, ethnicity and CMV serostatus were compiled together with the repertoire data. Genome-wide SNP genotypes for about 60% of the roughly 670 donors were used in a later genetic analysis, which treated that subset as a discovery cohort. Every repertoire in the discovery cohort had been generated on one and the same sequencing platform. HLA typing included class I and class II loci at four-digit resolution. Typing coverage differed by locus: A, B, C, DRB1 and DQB1 were typed in about 620-640 donors, DQA1 in roughly 500, DPA1 in approximately 610, and DPB1 in 472. Several DR-DQ haplotypes were treated as single units for association and clustering because of strong linkage in the cohort. Across about 380 genotyped donors of the cohort, an average of about 220,000 unique TCR beta nucleotide sequences per donor were sequenced, and roughly 20% of those sequences were non-productive.

In total, 666 healthy bone marrow donors made up the cohort. At the time of sampling, all cohort members were nominally healthy, though unrecorded immune exposures were likely present. The donor was CMV seropositive and was included in the group of some 290 seropositive cohort members. A peripheral blood sample was provided by each donor, and peripheral blood mononuclear cells were used for TCR beta sequencing. Genomic DNA extraction from the blood cell samples was performed with the Qiagen DNeasy Blood Extraction Kit. Paper-wide results and their limitations: Most CMV-associated TCR beta chains appeared to be HLA-restricted in a later analysis, and the HLA associations seemed to be driven largely by CMV exposure. Cytomegalovirus status was reported to be diagnosed by the classifier with high specificity and sensitivity in both the original and validation cohorts. A further reported finding was that TCR beta sequences accurately predicted the HLA-A and HLA-B alleles for most subjects in the first cohort. Specific HLA alleles were associated with 15,000 to 20,000 TCR beta sequences at a false discovery rate of 0.05 in a later analysis. Three of the identified cytomegalovirus-associated TCR beta chains were confirmed in vitro to be specific for cytomegalovirus antigens. Immune exposure information for the cohort was limited to CMV serostatus. In a later analysis, HLA-associated TCR beta chains were found to be more clonally expanded and to have lower generation probabilities than equally common non-associated chains. Most TCR sequences were seen in very few donors, while some public TCRs were found in many individuals. In an earlier analysis of 587 of the donors, most TCR beta V segments appeared in productive rearrangements about 87% or about 30% of the time, broadly matching IMGT annotations. Only TCR beta chains were sequenced in this cohort, and the absence of alpha or paired-chain data limited detectable features. When HLA alleles, especially DR and DQ, strongly co-occurred, attributing TCR associations to individual alleles was difficult. Because HLA typing was unavailable for some donors at each locus, only the typed subset was used in association tests. The 87-base-pair reads could not distinguish some IMGT-functional V segments, including TRBV6-2 and TRBV6-3, so those segments were excluded. A later analysis reported that several top co-occurrence clusters appeared linked to parvovirus B19, influenza, CMV and Epstein-Barr virus. The authors suggested that the approach could potentially be extended to other disease states and immunological phenotypes. In a later analysis, TCR association rates were found to vary across HLA loci, with the most associated TCRs seen for DRB1 alleles and the fewest for HLA-C alleles. A later genetic analysis associated a missense DCLRE1C variant with V-gene and J-gene trimming of TCR beta chains, and an independent cohort replicated the association. Roughly uniform sequencing depth across donors was assumed in presence/absence analyses, although this assumption may not hold. Correlated functional status among segregating V segments might be attributable to linkage disequilibrium, but an unknown experimental factor could not be ruled out. Because counts were too low, roughly 16 rarely observed V segments, including chromosome 9 orphons, were excluded from the earlier analysis of several hundred of the donors. A group of highly shared sequence variants was considered likely to be a technical artifact of the sequencing pipeline. In a later genetic analysis, fewer N-insertions in productive TCRs were reported among donors in an Asian-associated ancestry cluster than the roughly 700-donor mean. In the study, 164 TCR beta chains were listed as associated with cytomegalovirus.

CDR1 is given as SEHNR and CDR2 as FQNEAQ, both from the germline V gene (reference sequence). The germline V end is reduced by 3 bases and the J end by 5 bases; junction bases left unmatched: 6. The CDR3 spans 14 residues, from the cysteine through the phenylalanine. Only the CDR3 DNA stays, 42 bases, in frame from base 1. In regard to this clone: Its antigen remains undetermined. No base qualities exist here, and no much larger clone lies one base off it.

The method behind the library was the immunoSEQ multiplex PCR assay. A mixture of 60 forward primers for TCR Vbeta segments and 13 reverse primers for TCR Jbeta segments was used in the multiplex PCR. Amplification of the CDR3 region of rearranged TCR beta genes was performed with a multiplex PCR assay on genomic DNA. On the Illumina HiSeq System, the amplified TCR beta libraries were sequenced as 87-base-pair reads. As for how the authors treated the data: A later analysis counted approximately 76 million unique TCR beta chains across the 690 or so repertoires, and roughly 11 million of these chains were shared by at least two donors. A nearest-neighbor algorithm error-corrected the raw reads and collapsed the reads into unique sequences, merging closely related sequences to remove PCR and sequencing errors. Alignment of CDR3 sequences to IMGT reference sequences was used to assign V, D and J gene segments. Each retained sequence needed at least a six-nucleotide match to both a V gene segment and a J gene segment. A rearrangement counted as productive if the CDR3 had no stop codons and remained in frame with V and J, and every other rearrangement counted as non-productive. Following IMGT convention, CDR3 was defined as the stretch from the second conserved V-encoded cysteine up to the conserved J-encoded phenylalanine. Sequences without an unambiguous match to a single V gene segment were excluded from the earlier analysis of approximately 560 of the donors. An earlier analysis of some 610 of the donors called V segments functional above 56.7% productive rearrangements and segregating when the between-donor standard deviation exceeded 5%. A statistical classification framework was built to diagnose cytomegalovirus status from the catalog of TCR beta chain sequences. V and J gene assignment, in a later analysis, came from comparing TCR nucleotide sequences with IMGT/GENE-DB human TR gene sequences. The TCRdist pipeline was used in a later analysis to assign CDR3 sequences and most-parsimonious VDJ recombination scenarios. In a later analysis, every TCR beta chain was defined by the combination of its CDR3 amino acid sequence and its V-gene family, and reads without a unique V-gene family were dropped. In a later analysis, approximately 590 highly shared, low-generation-probability nucleotide sequences were removed to address suspected cross-contamination and a sequencing artifact. A later analysis calculated a clonal expansion index for each public chain from normalized within-repertoire ranks of inferred template counts. In a later analysis, generation probabilities were computed using a VDJ recombination model fitted to out-of-frame rearrangements, and the results were checked against IGoR. In a later analysis, TCR-TCR, TCR-HLA and TCR-CMV co-occurrence was scored with hypergeometric tests, and a repertoire-size bias correction was applied to TCR pairs. In a later analysis, false discovery rates were estimated by permuting HLA or CMV assignments 20 times. In a later analysis, co-occurring TCRs were grouped using DBSCAN, and TCRdist sequence similarity was added for clustering within HLA-allele-positive subsets. Repertoires with fewer than 30,000 or more than 120,000 public chains were left out of co-occurrence clustering, as were roughly five repertoires with anomalous nucleotide sharing. TCRdb limited this immuneACCESS table to in-frame rearrangements with V and J called. A share of clones is missing; checked studies link under half to unresolved V genes, and the rest is unexplained. For V, J and clone size, that table is used; D and trimming come from the DNA. The sample yields more than 150,000 clones; around 78% were counted once. Of the sample, around 3.1% is held by the ten largest clones.

The sequenced material came from PBMCs. The sequence was obtained from a woman in her fifties or sixties in good health and CMV-seropositive. Rearrangement joined TRBV7-9 to TRBJ2-7, with TRBD2 identical over 8 junction bases. The bases are TGTGCCAGCAGCTTCGGCGGGGGGTGGGACGAGCAGTACTTC. It translates as CASSFGGGWDEQYF.